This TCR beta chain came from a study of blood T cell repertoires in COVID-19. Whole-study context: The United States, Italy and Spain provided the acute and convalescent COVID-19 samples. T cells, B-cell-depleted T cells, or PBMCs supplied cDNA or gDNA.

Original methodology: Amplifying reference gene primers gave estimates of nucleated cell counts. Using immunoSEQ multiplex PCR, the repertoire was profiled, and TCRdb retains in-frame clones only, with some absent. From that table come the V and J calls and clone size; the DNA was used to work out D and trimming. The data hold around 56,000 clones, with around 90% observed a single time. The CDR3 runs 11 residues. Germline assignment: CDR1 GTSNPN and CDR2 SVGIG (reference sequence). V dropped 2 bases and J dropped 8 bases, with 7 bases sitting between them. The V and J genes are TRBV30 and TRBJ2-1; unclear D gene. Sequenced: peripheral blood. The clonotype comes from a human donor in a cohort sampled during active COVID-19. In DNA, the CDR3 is TGTGCCTGGAGTTCCGGTGATGAGCAGTTCTTC. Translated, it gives CAWSSGDEQFF.